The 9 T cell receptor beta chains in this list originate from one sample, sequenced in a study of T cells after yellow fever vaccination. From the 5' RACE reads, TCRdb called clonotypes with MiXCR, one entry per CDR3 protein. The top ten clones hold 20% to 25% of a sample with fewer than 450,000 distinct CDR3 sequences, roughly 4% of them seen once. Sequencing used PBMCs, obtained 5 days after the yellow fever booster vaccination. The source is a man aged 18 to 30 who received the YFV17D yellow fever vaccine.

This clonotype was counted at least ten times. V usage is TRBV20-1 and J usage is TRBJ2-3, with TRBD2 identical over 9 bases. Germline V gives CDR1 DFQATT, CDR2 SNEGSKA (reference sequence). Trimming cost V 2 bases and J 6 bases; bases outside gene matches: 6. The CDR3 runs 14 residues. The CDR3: CSARSAGGPDTQYF. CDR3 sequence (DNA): TGCAGTGCTAGATCGGCGGGGGGGCCGGATACGCAGTATTTT.

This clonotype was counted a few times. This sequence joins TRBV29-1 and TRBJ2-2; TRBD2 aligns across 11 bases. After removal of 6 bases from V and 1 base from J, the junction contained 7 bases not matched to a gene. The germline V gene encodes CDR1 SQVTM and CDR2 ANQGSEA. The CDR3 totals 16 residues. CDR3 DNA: TGCAGCGTCCGGTCCACTAGCGGGGGGAACACCGGGGAGCTGTTTTTT. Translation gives CSVRSTSGGNTGELFF.

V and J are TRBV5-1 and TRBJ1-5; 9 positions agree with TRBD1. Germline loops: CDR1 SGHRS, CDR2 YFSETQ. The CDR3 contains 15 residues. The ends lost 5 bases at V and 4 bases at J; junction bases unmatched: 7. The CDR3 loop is CASRSGTGKNQPQHF. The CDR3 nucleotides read TGCGCCAGCAGATCCGGGACAGGGAAGAATCAGCCCCAGCATTTT.

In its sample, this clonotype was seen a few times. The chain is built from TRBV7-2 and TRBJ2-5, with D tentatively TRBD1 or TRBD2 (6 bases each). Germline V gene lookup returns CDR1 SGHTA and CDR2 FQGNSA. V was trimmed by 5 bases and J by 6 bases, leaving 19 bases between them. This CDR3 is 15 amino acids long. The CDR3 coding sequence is TGTGCCAGCAGCCCTTCGGTTCAAGGGGGGAAGACCCAGTACTTC. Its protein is CASSPSVQGGKTQYF. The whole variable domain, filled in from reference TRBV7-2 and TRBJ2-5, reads GAGVSQSPSNKVTEKGKDVELRCDPISGHTALYWYRQSLGQGLEFLIYFQGNSAPDKSGLPSDRFSAERTGGSVSTLTIQRTQQEDSAVYLCASSPSVQGGKTQYFGPGTRLLVL.

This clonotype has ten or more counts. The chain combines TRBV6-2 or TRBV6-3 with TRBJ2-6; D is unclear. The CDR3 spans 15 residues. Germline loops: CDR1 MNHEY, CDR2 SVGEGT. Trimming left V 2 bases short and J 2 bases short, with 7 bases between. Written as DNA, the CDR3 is TGTGCCAGCAGTTACATGGCTCCTGGGGCCAACGTCCTGACTTTC. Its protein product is CASSYMAPGANVLTF.

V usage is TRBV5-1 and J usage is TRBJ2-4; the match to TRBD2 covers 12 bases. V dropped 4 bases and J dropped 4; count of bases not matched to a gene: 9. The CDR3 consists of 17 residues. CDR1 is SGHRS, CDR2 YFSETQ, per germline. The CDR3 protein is CASSPDTSGGRKNIQYF. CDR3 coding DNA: TGCGCCAGCAGCCCAGATACTAGCGGGGGGAGGAAAAACATTCAGTACTTC.

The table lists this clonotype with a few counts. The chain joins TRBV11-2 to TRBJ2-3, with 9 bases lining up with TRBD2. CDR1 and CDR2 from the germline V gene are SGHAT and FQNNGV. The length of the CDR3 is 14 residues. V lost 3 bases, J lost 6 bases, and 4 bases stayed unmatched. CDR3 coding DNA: TGTGCCAGCAGCTTCAGCGGGGGGCAGGATACGCAGTATTTT. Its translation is CASSFSGGQDTQYF. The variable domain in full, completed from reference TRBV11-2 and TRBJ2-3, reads EAGVAQSPRYKIIEKRQSVAFWCNPISGHATLYWYQQILGQGPKLLIQFQNNGVVDDSQLPKDRFSAERLKGVDSTLKIQPAKLEDSAVYLCASSFSGGQDTQYFGPGTRLTVL.

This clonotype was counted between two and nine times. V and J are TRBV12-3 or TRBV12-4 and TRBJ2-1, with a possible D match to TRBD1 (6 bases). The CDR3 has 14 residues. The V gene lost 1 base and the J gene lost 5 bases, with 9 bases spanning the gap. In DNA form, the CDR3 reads TGTGCCAGCAGTTTAGAGGACAGCCACAATGAGCAGTTCTTC. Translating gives CASSLEDSHNEQFF.

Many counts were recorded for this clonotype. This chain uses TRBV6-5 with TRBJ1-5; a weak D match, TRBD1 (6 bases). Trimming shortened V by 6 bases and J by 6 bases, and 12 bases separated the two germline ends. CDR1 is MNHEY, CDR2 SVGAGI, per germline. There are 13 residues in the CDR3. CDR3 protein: CASSTGSAQPQHF. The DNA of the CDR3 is TGTGCCAGCAGCACAGGGTCGGCTCAGCCCCAGCATTTT.